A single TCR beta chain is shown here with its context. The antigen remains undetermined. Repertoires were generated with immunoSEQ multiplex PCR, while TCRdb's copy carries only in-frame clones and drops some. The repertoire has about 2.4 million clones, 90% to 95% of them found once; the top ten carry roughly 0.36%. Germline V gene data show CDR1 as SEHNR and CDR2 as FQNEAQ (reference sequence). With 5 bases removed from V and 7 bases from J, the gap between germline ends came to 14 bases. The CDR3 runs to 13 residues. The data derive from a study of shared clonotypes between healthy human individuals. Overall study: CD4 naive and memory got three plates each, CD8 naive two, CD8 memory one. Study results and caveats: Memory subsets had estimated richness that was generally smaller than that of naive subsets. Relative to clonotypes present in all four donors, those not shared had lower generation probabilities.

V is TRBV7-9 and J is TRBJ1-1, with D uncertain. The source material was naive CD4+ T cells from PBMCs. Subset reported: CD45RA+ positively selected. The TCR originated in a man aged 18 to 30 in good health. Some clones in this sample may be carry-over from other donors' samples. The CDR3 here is CASSMDRYDEAFF. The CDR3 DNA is TGTGCCAGCAGCATGGACCGCTACGATGAAGCTTTCTTT. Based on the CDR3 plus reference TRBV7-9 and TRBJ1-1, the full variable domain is DTGVSQNPRHKITKRGQNVTFRCDPISEHNRLYWYRQTLGQGPEFLTYFQNEAQLEKSRLLSDRFSAERPKGSFSTLEIQRTEQGDSAMYLCASSMDRYDEAFFGQGTRLTVV.